A selection of T cell receptor beta chains follows, all from one sample in a study of regulatory T cells in long-lasting Graves disease. MiXCR, applied by TCRdb to the multiplex PCR reads, yields one record per CDR3 protein. Here the sample spans approximately 350,000 distinct CDR3 sequences, roughly a sixth being singletons. These sequences were also reported in another study, on T cells in Graves' hyperthyroidism and ophthalmopathy.

Sequencing used peripheral blood mononuclear cells (PBMCs), obtained at new diagnosis, from a patient treated with antithyroid drugs. The source is a man between 40 and 49 years old with Graves disease. CDR3s leave out the opening cysteine and the closing phenylalanine or tryptophan.

CDR3 protein: ASSYAGMETQY
V gene: TRBV2
CDR3 length: 11
J gene: TRBJ2-5

CDR3 protein: ASSLGRLAELFTDTQY
V gene: TRBV11-2
CDR3 length: 16
J gene: TRBJ2-3

CDR3 protein: SARIGYNQPQH
V gene: TRBV20-1
CDR3 length: 11
J gene: TRBJ1-5

CDR3 protein: SARDPRGGGVNEQF
V gene: TRBV20-1
CDR3 length: 14
J gene: TRBJ2-1

CDR3 protein: ASSYSTGGPSGNTIY
V gene: TRBV6-5
CDR3 length: 15
J gene: TRBJ1-3

CDR3 protein: ASSFGQGRNTQY
V gene: TRBV11-2
CDR3 length: 12
J gene: NA

CDR3 protein: ASSDPWSGGAATDTQY
V gene: TRBV2
CDR3 length: 16
J gene: TRBJ2-3

CDR3 protein: ASSWTGGYGDTQY
V gene: TRBV7-3
CDR3 length: 13
J gene: TRBJ2-3

CDR3 protein: ASSPKPGYYEAF
V gene: TRBV27
CDR3 length: 12
J gene: TRBJ1-1

CDR3 protein: ASSHGTADGGYT
V gene: TRBV5-1
CDR3 length: 12
J gene: TRBJ1-2

CDR3 protein: ASSRGHISRGYEQY
V gene: TRBV7-6
CDR3 length: 14
J gene: TRBJ2-7

CDR3 protein: ASSYRRGGTSGSSYNEQF
V gene: TRBV6-2/TRBV6-3
CDR3 length: 18
J gene: TRBJ2-1

CDR3 protein: ASSMSLANQPQH
V gene: TRBV19
CDR3 length: 12
J gene: TRBJ1-5

CDR3 protein: ASSHFGGPRNTEAF
V gene: TRBV6-5
CDR3 length: 14
J gene: TRBJ1-1

CDR3 protein: ASSFSGGLREQS
V gene: TRBV27
CDR3 length: 12
J gene: TRBJ2-1

CDR3 protein: AIRAGSTNEKLF
V gene: TRBV10-3
CDR3 length: 12
J gene: TRBJ1-4

CDR3 protein: ASRDTGTGGAFWSEAF
V gene: TRBV27
CDR3 length: 16
J gene: TRBJ1-1

CDR3 protein: ASTRDSGTEQY
V gene: TRBV2
CDR3 length: 11
J gene: TRBJ2-7

CDR3 protein: ASGLEASASTDTQY
V gene: TRBV12-5
CDR3 length: 14
J gene: TRBJ2-3

CDR3 protein: ASSTFFLNTGELF
V gene: TRBV19
CDR3 length: 13
J gene: TRBJ2-2

CDR3 protein: ASSPPLGSGGPQETQY
V gene: TRBV18
CDR3 length: 16
J gene: TRBJ2-5

CDR3 protein: ASSLVGLAGDTDTQY
V gene: TRBV3-1
CDR3 length: 15
J gene: TRBJ2-3